The clone carrying this T cell receptor beta chain was counted between two and nine times. The antigen is unknown. All of the isolated RNA was reverse transcribed, so expressed TCRB transcripts were sequenced. TCRdb's copy holds only in-frame clones and misses some; the assay was immunoSEQ multiplex PCR. Of about 710,000 clones listed, around an eighth were seen once; the top ten hold approximately 0.043%. This record comes from a study of beta chain features in type 1 diabetes. General study points: Among patients with Type 1 diabetes, TCRB CDR3s were moderately but significantly shorter in every one of the four CD4+ subsets.

Germline V gene sequence: CDR1 GTSNPN, CDR2 SVGIG (reference sequence). The CDR3 is made up of 15 amino acids. V gave up 3 bases and J gave up 6 bases; unmatched junction bases: 11. The clonotype originates from a man younger than 30 with type 1 diabetes. Sequenced input: naive CD4+ T cells from blood. The chain recombines TRBV30 with TRBJ1-5; 7 bases are shared with TRBD1. CDR3 nucleotides: TGTGCCTGGAGCCAAACCGGGACAGTAGGTCAGCCCCAGCATTTT. Protein product: CAWSQTGTVGQPQHF.